The clone carrying this TCR beta chain has only one observation. This CDR3 spans 13 amino acids. CDR1 is SGHDT, CDR2 YYEEEE, per germline. The V gene lost 4 bases and the J gene lost 2 bases, with 10 bases spanning the gap. The data derive from a study of Graves' ophthalmopathy and Graves' hyperthyroidism. TCR beta CDR3 regions were amplified from RNA transcripts. Second-round multiplex PCR came after a first-round RT-PCR that employed HTBI primers. Each CDR3 protein gets one entry after TCRdb re-called the multiplex PCR reads with MiXCR. The repertoire holds 45,000 to 60,000 distinct CDR3 sequences, with approximately 45% as singletons.

The chain links TRBV5-6 to TRBJ2-7; D is perhaps TRBD1 (6 bases). The TCR originated in an adult woman with Graves' ophthalmopathy. Specimen: peripheral blood. CDR3 protein: CASSGQPPYEQYF. The DNA for the CDR3 is TGTGCCAGCAGCGGACAGCCCCCCTACGAGCAGTACTTC.